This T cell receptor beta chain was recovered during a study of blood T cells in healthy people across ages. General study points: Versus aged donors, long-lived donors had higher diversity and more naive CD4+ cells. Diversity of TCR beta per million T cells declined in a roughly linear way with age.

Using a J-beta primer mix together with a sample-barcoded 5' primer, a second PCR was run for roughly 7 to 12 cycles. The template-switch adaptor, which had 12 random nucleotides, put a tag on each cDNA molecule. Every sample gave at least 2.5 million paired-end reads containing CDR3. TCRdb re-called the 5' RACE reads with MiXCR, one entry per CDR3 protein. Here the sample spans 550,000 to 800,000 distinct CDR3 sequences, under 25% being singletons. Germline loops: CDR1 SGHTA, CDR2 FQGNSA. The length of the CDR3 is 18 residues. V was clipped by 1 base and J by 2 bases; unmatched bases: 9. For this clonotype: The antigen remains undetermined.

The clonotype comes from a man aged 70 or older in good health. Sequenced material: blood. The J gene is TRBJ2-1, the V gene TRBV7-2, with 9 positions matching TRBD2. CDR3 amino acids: CASSLEGSGRRTYNEQFF. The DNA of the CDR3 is TGTGCCAGCAGCTTAGAGGGTAGCGGGAGAAGGACCTACAATGAGCAGTTCTTC.